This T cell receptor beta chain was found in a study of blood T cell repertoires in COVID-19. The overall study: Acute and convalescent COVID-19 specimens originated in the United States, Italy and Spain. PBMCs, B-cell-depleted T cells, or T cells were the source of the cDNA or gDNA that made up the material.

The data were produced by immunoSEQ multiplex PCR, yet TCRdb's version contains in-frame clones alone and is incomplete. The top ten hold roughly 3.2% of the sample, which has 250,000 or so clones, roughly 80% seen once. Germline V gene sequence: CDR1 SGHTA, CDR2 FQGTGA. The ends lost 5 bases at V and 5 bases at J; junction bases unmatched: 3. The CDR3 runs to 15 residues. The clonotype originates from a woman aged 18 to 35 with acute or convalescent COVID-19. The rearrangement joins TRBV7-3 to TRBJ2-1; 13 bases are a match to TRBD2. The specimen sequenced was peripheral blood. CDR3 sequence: CASSTGLAGNNEQFF. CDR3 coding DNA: TGTGCCAGCAGCACGGGACTAGCGGGAAACAATGAGCAGTTCTTC.